These 2 T cell receptor beta chains originate from one sample sequenced in a study of technical replicates of blood from several donors. Sequenced by immunoSEQ multiplex PCR; TCRdb stores in-frame clones only, minus some. The repertoire holds roughly 69,000 clones, with around 90% as singletons. Material: PBMCs. The receptors derive from a human donor in good health. Some clones in this sample may be carry-over from other donors' samples.

The chain carries TRBV7-2 and TRBJ1-4; D is perhaps TRBD1 (6 bases). The CDR3 is 16 amino acids. The germline gives CDR1 SGHTA, CDR2 FQGNSA. V dropped 4 bases and J dropped 3 bases, with 15 bases sitting between them. The CDR3 is CASSSETGRSNEKLFF. The CDR3 nucleotides read TGTGCCAGCAGCTCGGAAACAGGGCGTTCTAATGAAAAACTGTTTTTT.

The CDR3 DNA sequence: TGTGCCAGCGGCCCGGGACAACCAAATTCACCCCTCCACTTT. It is translated as CASGPGQPNSPLHF. V is TRBV2 and J is TRBJ1-6, with D possibly TRBD1 on 6 matching bases. The V gene's germline CDR1 is SNHLY and CDR2 FYNNEI. Trimming cost V 8 bases and J 7 bases, with 15 bases left between them. CDR3 length: 14 residues.